The T cell receptor (beta chain) under discussion was sequenced for a study of blood T cell repertoires in COVID-19. Study overall: COVID-19 samples, acute and convalescent, were from the United States, Italy and Spain. T cells, B-cell-depleted T cells, or PBMCs supplied cDNA or gDNA.

Original data processing: Cell counts per sample came from amplifying reference gene primers. The repertoire was sequenced with immunoSEQ multiplex PCR; TCRdb's copy has only in-frame clones and lacks some. V and J calls and clone size follow that table, whereas D and trimming were derived from the DNA. The sample lists about 57,000 clones; roughly nine tenths were seen once. CDR3 length equals 16 residues. Germline V lookup: CDR1 SGHVS, CDR2 FQNEAQ. Trimming at V came to 1 base and at J to 0 bases, leaving 3 bases not matched to a gene. Enrollment of patients from Seattle took place during active infection, with longitudinal follow-up. This clone turned up a few times.

The chain carries TRBV7-8 and TRBJ2-1; 7 bases are shared with TRBD2. Sequencing was performed on peripheral blood. The TCR comes from an elderly woman with COVID-19, enrolled during active disease. CDR3 residues: CASSLGGDYSYNEQFF. The CDR3 coding sequence is TGTGCCAGCAGCTTAGGGGGGGACTACTCCTACAATGAGCAGTTCTTC. The full variable domain, its missing parts supplied by reference TRBV7-8 and TRBJ2-1, is GAGVSQSPRYKVAKRGQDVALRCDPISGHVSLFWYQQALGQGPEFLTYFQNEAQLDKSGLPSDRFFAERPEGSVSTLKIQRTQQEDSAVYLCASSLGGDYSYNEQFFGPGTRLTVL.